One and the same sample provided the 17 T cell receptor beta chains below, sequenced in a study of OX40 agonist ivuxolimab in advanced cancers. Sequencing used immunoSEQ multiplex PCR; TCRdb keeps in-frame clones, though not all of them. Of roughly 66,000 clones detected, around 83% appear once; the ten largest clones hold under 2.5%. The starting material was CD4+ or CD8+ T cells sorted from blood, obtained in a trial of the OX40 agonist ivuxolimab. The receptors stem from an adult with an advanced solid tumor such as melanoma, head and neck, liver or kidney cancer.

This chain connects TRBV28 to TRBJ2-1; unclear D gene. The germline CDR1 and CDR2 sequences are MDHEN and SYDVKM. The CDR3 has 14 residues. Trimming pared 6 bases from V and 4 bases from J, leaving 13 bases between. CDR3 in amino acids: CASRPPDIYNEQFF. CDR3 DNA: TGTGCCAGCAGGCCTCCTGACATATACAATGAGCAGTTCTTC.

V and J are TRBV5-4 and TRBJ2-3; D is perhaps TRBD2 (5 bases). CDR1 and CDR2 from the germline V gene are SGHNT and YYREEE (reference sequence). The CDR3 loop spans 15 amino acids. With 0 bases removed from V and 4 bases from J, the gap between germline ends came to 12 bases. The CDR3 is CASSLGTAGADTQYF. CDR3 nucleotide sequence: TGTGCCAGCAGCTTGGGGACTGCGGGCGCAGATACGCAGTATTTT.

The CDR3 region has the DNA TGTGCCACCAGCAGAGGAGGTGACGCTGAAGCTTTCTTT. Translation: CATSRGGDAEAFF. The V and J genes are TRBV15 and TRBJ1-1; D uncertain. The CDR3 totals 13 residues. V lost 1 base to trimming and J lost 6 bases, with 9 bases between them. CDR1 is LNHNV, CDR2 YYDKDF, per germline (reference sequence).

The chain employs TRBV15 and TRBJ2-1; 11 bases match TRBD2. V was pared by 2 bases and J by 8 bases, with 8 bases of the junction left unmatched. Per the germline V gene, CDR1 is LNHNV and CDR2 is YYDKDF (reference sequence). The CDR3 consists of 16 residues. CDR3 bases: TGTGCCACCAGCAGAATGACTAGCGGGATTATCCATGAGCAGTTCTTC. Translated, it gives CATSRMTSGIIHEQFF.

A note on this clone: The identical CDR3 is also encoded by other nucleotide sequences in the sample. The V and J genes are TRBV27 and TRBJ1-3, with D unclear. The ends were cut back, 6 bases at V and 0 bases at J, with 6 bases in the middle. The CDR3 is 13 amino acids. Germline loops: CDR1 MNHEY, CDR2 SMNVEV (reference sequence). This CDR3 is CASSPSSGNTIYF. The CDR3 coding sequence is TGTGCCAGCAGCCCTAGCTCTGGAAACACCATATATTTT.

The chain links TRBV5-6 to TRBJ2-1; D remains unclear. Germline values: CDR1 SGHDT, CDR2 YYEEEE. Trimming cost V 1 base and J 6 bases, with 8 bases left between them. The length of the CDR3 is 13 residues. CDR3 bases: TGTGCCAGCAGCTTGTATTTGGGCAATGAGCAGTTCTTC. It encodes CASSLYLGNEQFF. Based on the CDR3 plus reference TRBV5-6 and TRBJ2-1, the full variable domain is DAGVTQSPTHLIKTRGQQVTLRCSPKSGHDTVSWYQQALGQGPQFIFQYYEEEERQRGNFPDRFSGHQFPNYSSELNVNALLLGDSALYLCASSLYLGNEQFFGPGTRLTVL.

This sequence joins TRBV7-2 and TRBJ2-7; D remains ambiguous. This CDR3 is 15 amino acids long. V was clipped by 5 bases and J by 0 bases, with 14 bases between them. Germline CDR1 reads SGHTA; CDR2 reads FQGNSA. The CDR3: CASSALGGSSYEQYF. The DNA for the CDR3 is TGTGCCAGCAGCGCTCTCGGCGGAAGCTCCTACGAGCAGTACTTC.

The table lists this clone with a count of one. The chain carries TRBV4-2 and TRBJ2-7; D possibly corresponds to TRBD2 (5 bases). Germline V gene lookup returns CDR1 LGHNA and CDR2 YNFKEQ. Deletions cut 4 bases from V and 6 bases from J, with 13 bases between. This CDR3 has 13 amino acids. The chain's CDR3 is CASSPRLGGEQYF. CDR3 sequence (DNA): TGTGCCAGCAGCCCCAGACTCGGAGGCGAGCAGTACTTC.

The V and J genes are TRBV28 and TRBJ2-6; weak D call: TRBD1 (5 bases). The CDR3 consists of 15 residues. The V end was cut by 3 bases, the J end by 3 bases, with 9 bases between. CDR1 is MDHEN and CDR2 is SYDVKM in the germline V gene. CDR3 protein: CASSFQGFGANVLTF. The CDR3 nucleotides are TGTGCCAGCAGTTTCCAGGGTTTTGGGGCCAACGTCCTGACTTTC.

The V and J genes are TRBV19 and TRBJ2-7, with 13 bases that match TRBD2. Trimming at V came to 8 bases and at J to 6 bases, leaving 13 bases not matched to a gene. Germline-derived CDR1 and CDR2 are LNHDA and SQIVND (reference sequence). The CDR3 consists of 16 residues. CDR3 DNA sequence: TGTGCCAGTCGCGAGACCGGACTAGCGGGAGTCTCCGAGCAGTACTTC. Translated, it gives CASRETGLAGVSEQYF.

V usage is TRBV7-2 and J usage is TRBJ2-1; 8 nucleotides agree with TRBD1. Germline trimming cut 2 bases from V and 5 bases from J; bases unmatched to any gene: 8. The CDR3 totals 16 residues. Germline CDR1 and CDR2: SGHTA and FQGNSA. The CDR3 nucleotides read TGTGCCAGCAGCTTATACAGGGGGTACAGGAACAATGAGCAGTTCTTC. It codes for CASSLYRGYRNNEQFF.

The V call is TRBV11-3, the J call TRBJ2-2; TRBD1 is a possible D gene (5 bases). V shed 3 bases and J shed 5 bases, with 13 bases lying between them. CDR3 length: 15 residues. From germline, CDR1 is SGHNT and CDR2 YENEEA. DNA for the CDR3: TGTGCCAGCAGCTTCGGCAGGGTCCTTACCGGGGAGCTGTTTTTT. Its translation: CASSFGRVLTGELFF.

V gene TRBV6-1 combines with J gene TRBJ1-2; D is undetermined. The CDR3 covers 11 residues. V lost 10 bases, J lost 7 bases, and 13 bases lay in between. Germline V gene lookup returns CDR1 MNHNS and CDR2 SASEGT. The chain's CDR3 is CATRTPAGYTF. The CDR3 nucleotides are TGTGCCACCAGGACTCCGGCTGGCTACACCTTC.

The chain carries TRBV11-2 and TRBJ2-1; perhaps TRBD1 as D (6 bases). V lost 2 bases and J 2 bases, leaving 10 bases between the germline ends. The CDR3 is 15 residues long. Germline CDR1 reads SGHAT; CDR2 reads FQNNGV. The CDR3 here is CASSLQGLTYNEQFF. CDR3 sequence (DNA): TGTGCCAGCAGCTTACAGGGGCTAACCTACAATGAGCAGTTCTTC. Full variable domain (rest looked up from reference TRBV11-2 and TRBJ2-1): EAGVAQSPRYKIIEKRQSVAFWCNPISGHATLYWYQQILGQGPKLLIQFQNNGVVDDSQLPKDRFSAERLKGVDSTLKIQPAKLEDSAVYLCASSLQGLTYNEQFFGPGTRLTVL.

The CDR3 protein is CASSLEGGAPYGYTF. As DNA, the CDR3 is TGTGCCAGCAGCTTAGAGGGGGGGGCCCCTTATGGCTACACCTTC. V and J are TRBV7-2 and TRBJ1-2; perhaps TRBD1 as D (6 bases). This CDR3 has 15 residues. Germline CDR1 reads SGHTA; CDR2 reads FQGNSA. V lost 1 base and J 5 bases, leaving 14 bases between the germline ends.

This chain connects TRBV28 to TRBJ1-2; TRBD1 agrees at 7 bases. CDR1 is MDHEN, CDR2 SYDVKM, per germline. The CDR3 length is 15 residues. Trimming at V came to 1 base and at J to 6 bases, leaving 8 bases not matched to a gene. CDR3 sequence: CASSLFEITGDGYTF. The CDR3, as DNA: TGTGCCAGCAGTTTATTCGAGATAACAGGGGATGGCTACACCTTC.

This chain links TRBV6-6 with TRBJ2-7; D is uncertain. The CDR3 consists of 14 residues. The V gene lost 6 bases and the J gene lost 1 base, with 13 bases spanning the gap. The germline V gene has CDR1 MNHNY and CDR2 SVGAGI (reference sequence). CDR3 region: CASSLFTTSYEQYF. The CDR3 DNA follows: TGTGCCAGCAGCCTTTTTACAACTTCCTACGAGCAGTACTTC.